The clone carrying this T cell receptor (beta chain) has only a few counts. 5'RACE template switching generated TCR cDNA, adding a universal primer site and UMIs. TCRdb re-called the 5' RACE reads with MiXCR, one entry per CDR3 protein. The sample has some 220,000 distinct CDR3 sequences; approximately 3.2% are singletons. Germline assignment: CDR1 SGHKS and CDR2 YYEKEE (reference sequence). V shed 5 bases and J shed 7 bases, with 13 bases lying between them. The CDR3 totals 13 residues. This specimen belongs to a study of T cells after yellow fever vaccination. This rearrangement joins TRBV5-5 to TRBJ2-1; a weak D match, TRBD2 (5 bases). The sample here was CD4+ T cells sorted from PBMCs, taken 10 days after the yellow fever booster vaccination. This clonotype originated in a man aged 18-30 years who received the YFV17D yellow fever vaccine. The CDR3 DNA follows: TGTGCCAGCAGACGGGGTGGGAGTAATGAGCAGTTCTTC. This translates into CASRRGGSNEQFF.